Shown below are 15 T cell receptor beta chains from a single sample sequenced in a study of T cells in Graves' hyperthyroidism and ophthalmopathy. RNA transcripts yielded amplified TCR beta CDR3 regions. TCR CDR3 regions were first amplified by RT-PCR with HTBI primers. Using its own MiXCR run on the multiplex PCR reads, TCRdb lists one record per CDR3 protein. The sample contains 600,000 to 800,000 distinct CDR3 sequences, 30% to 40% of which appear only once. Sequencing was done on a sample of blood. These receptors were obtained from a woman between 40 and 50 years old with Graves' hyperthyroidism.

A few counts support this clonotype. The chain couples TRBV12-3 or TRBV12-4 to TRBJ1-1; D might be TRBD1 (6 bases). This CDR3 comprises 15 residues. V was clipped by 2 bases and J by 2 bases, with 12 bases between them. The CDR3 region has the DNA TGTGCCAGCAGTTTATCAGGGGTCGTCAACACTGAAGCTTTCTTT. It translates to CASSLSGVVNTEAFF.

The rearrangement joins TRBV10-3 to TRBJ1-3, with no clear D. Trimming took off 11 bases at V and 0 bases at J, with 14 bases between the two ends. CDR3 length: 14 amino acids. CDR1 and CDR2 (germline): ENHRY, SYGVKD. Here the CDR3 DNA reads TGTGCCTCCCAAAACAGTTCCTCTGGAAACACCATATATTTT. It yields the protein CASQNSSSGNTIYF.

This chain joins TRBV6-2 or TRBV6-3 and TRBJ2-7; weak D call: TRBD2 (5 bases). This CDR3 is built from 14 residues. V was cut by 0 bases and J by 4 bases, with 10 bases left in between. Per germline, CDR1 MNHEY and CDR2 SVGEGT. The chain's CDR3 is CASSYSSRGYEQYF. In DNA form, the CDR3 reads TGTGCCAGCAGTTACTCTAGTCGGGGATACGAGCAGTACTTC.

The chain couples TRBV19 to TRBJ2-3, with D unclear. There are 14 residues in the CDR3. Germline V gene data show CDR1 as LNHDA and CDR2 as SQIVND (reference sequence). V lost 3 bases and J lost 5, with 12 bases in between. Here the CDR3 DNA reads TGTGCCAGTAGTATCGCCTCACGCGTAGATACGCAGTATTTT. Its translation: CASSIASRVDTQYF.

The rearrangement links TRBV13 to TRBJ1-3; the D is unclear. The DNA end favors TRBJ2-3, so the J call may be wrong. Germline V lookup: CDR1 PRHDT, CDR2 FYEKMQ (reference sequence). This CDR3 is 12 amino acids long. The CDR3 coding sequence is TGTGCCAGCAGCCTGATGAGGGATACGCAGTATTTT. Amino acid sequence: CASSLMRDTQYF.

This clonotype has ten or more counts. This chain links TRBV15 with TRBJ2-2, with D possibly TRBD2 on 6 matching bases. This CDR3 is built from 15 residues. The V gene lost 3 bases and the J gene lost 4 bases, with 12 bases spanning the gap. Germline-derived CDR1 and CDR2 are LNHNV and YYDKDF (reference sequence). The CDR3 reads CATSRVGGPTGELFF. CDR3 DNA sequence: TGTGCCACCAGCAGGGTAGGAGGGCCCACCGGGGAGCTGTTTTTT.

Many counts were recorded for this clonotype. This chain links TRBV19 with TRBJ1-3; unclear D gene. This CDR3 has 14 residues. Germline V gene sequence: CDR1 LNHDA, CDR2 SQIVND (reference sequence). Deletions cut 6 bases from V and 0 bases from J, with 9 bases between. The CDR3 sequence is CASSPDGSGNTIYF. CDR3 bases: TGTGCCAGTAGCCCGGACGGCTCTGGAAACACCATATATTTT.

This clonotype was seen repeatedly, ten times or more. The chain joins TRBV7-6 to TRBJ1-2; D is possibly TRBD1 (6 bases). CDR1 is SGHVS and CDR2 is FNYEAQ in the germline V gene. The CDR3 sequence is 15 residues long. V gave up 5 bases and J gave up 6 bases, with 19 bases separating them. CDR3 DNA: TGTGCCAGCAGCCCCCGGAGCCAGGGGTTTGATGGCTACACCTTC. It is translated as CASSPRSQGFDGYTF.

V is TRBV7-2 and J is TRBJ2-5; D possibly uses TRBD1 or TRBD2 (6 bases each). The germline gives CDR1 SGHTA, CDR2 FQGNSA. The CDR3 extends over 15 amino acids. Trimming left V 8 bases short and J 2 bases short, with 18 bases between. The CDR3 DNA sequence: TGTGCCAGCCTCAAAAGGGGGGCGGCTCAAGAGACCCAGTACTTC. It specifies CASLKRGAAQETQYF.

This clonotype was counted at least ten times. This chain uses TRBV5-1 with TRBJ1-1; D remains ambiguous. The germline V gene encodes CDR1 SGHRS and CDR2 YFSETQ. V dropped 1 base and J dropped 4 bases, with 14 bases sitting between them. This CDR3 contains 15 residues. CDR3 sequence reads: CASSLRPRGSTEAFF. The CDR3 DNA is TGCGCCAGCAGCTTGCGGCCCCGAGGGTCCACTGAAGCTTTCTTT. The full variable domain, its missing parts supplied by reference TRBV5-1 and TRBJ1-1, is KAGVTQTPRYLIKTRGQQVTLSCSPISGHRSVSWYQQTPGQGLQFLFEYFSETQRNKGNFPGRFSGRQFSNSRSEMNVSTLELGDSALYLCASSLRPRGSTEAFFGQGTRLTVV.

This clonotype appeared a single time. V gene TRBV7-2 combines with J gene TRBJ1-6, with D tentatively TRBD1 (5 bases). Deletions cut 6 bases from V and 0 bases from J, with 27 bases between. The germline V gene has CDR1 SGHTA and CDR2 FQGNSA. There are 21 residues in the CDR3. The CDR3 protein is CASSYRVPGPRLSSYNSPLHF. The CDR3 DNA is TGTGCCAGCAGTTATCGGGTCCCGGGACCTCGGCTGAGCTCCTATAATTCACCCCTCCACTTT.

Remarks on this clonotype: A single base separates this from a much larger clone, so it may be a read error. V and J are TRBV5-5 and TRBJ1-3; tentatively, D is TRBD1 (5 bases). The length of the CDR3 is 15 residues. Looked up from germline, CDR1 is SGHKS and CDR2 is YYEKEE (reference sequence). The CDR3 nucleotides read TGTGCCAGCAGCTTTGACAGCTACTCTGGAAACACCGTATATTTT. Its translation is CASSFDSYSGNTVYF.

This clonotype was seen only a few times. The J gene is TRBJ1-1, the V gene TRBV12-3 or TRBV12-4, with a tentative D call TRBD1 (6 bases). The CDR3 loop spans 16 amino acids. V was cut by 6 bases and J by 0 bases, with 17 bases left in between. The CDR3 DNA reads as TGTGCCAGCAGGGGTTACTGGGGGCCCGTGAACACTGAAGCTTTCTTT. Translation: CASRGYWGPVNTEAFF.

V usage is TRBV29-1 and J usage is TRBJ2-7; D might be TRBD1 or TRBD2, each matching 5 bases. V dropped 4 bases and J dropped 2 bases, with 12 bases sitting between them. The CDR3 runs 13 residues. The germline gives CDR1 SQVTM, CDR2 ANQGSEA. The CDR3 coding sequence is TGCAGCGTTGGGGACGGCCCTACCTACGAGCAGTACTTC. Its translation is CSVGDGPTYEQYF.

The sample holds many counts of this clonotype. The chain recombines TRBV10-3 with TRBJ2-7, with 8 positions matching TRBD1. From germline, CDR1 is ENHRY and CDR2 SYGVKD. With 7 bases clipped from V and 2 bases from J, the junction kept 7 bases outside the gene matches. This CDR3 has 14 amino acids. The CDR3 loop is CAINPGTGAYEQYF. CDR3 nucleotides: TGTGCCATCAACCCCGGGACAGGTGCCTACGAGCAGTACTTC.